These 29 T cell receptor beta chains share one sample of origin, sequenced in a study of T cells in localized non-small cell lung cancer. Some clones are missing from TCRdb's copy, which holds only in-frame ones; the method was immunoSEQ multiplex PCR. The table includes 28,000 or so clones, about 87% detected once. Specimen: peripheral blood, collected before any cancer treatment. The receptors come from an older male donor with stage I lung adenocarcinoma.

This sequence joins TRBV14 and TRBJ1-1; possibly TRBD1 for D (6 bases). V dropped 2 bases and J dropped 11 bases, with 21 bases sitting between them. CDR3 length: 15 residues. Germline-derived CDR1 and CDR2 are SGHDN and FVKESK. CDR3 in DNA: TGTGCCAGCAGCCAAACCCCCGGGACACCCCCAGGGGCTTTCTTT. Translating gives CASSQTPGTPPGAFF.

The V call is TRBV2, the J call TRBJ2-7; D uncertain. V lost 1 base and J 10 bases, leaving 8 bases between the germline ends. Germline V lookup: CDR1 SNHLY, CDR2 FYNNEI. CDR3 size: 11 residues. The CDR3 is CASSEGGTQYF. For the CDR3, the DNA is TGTGCCAGCAGTGAAGGGGGAACACAGTACTTC.

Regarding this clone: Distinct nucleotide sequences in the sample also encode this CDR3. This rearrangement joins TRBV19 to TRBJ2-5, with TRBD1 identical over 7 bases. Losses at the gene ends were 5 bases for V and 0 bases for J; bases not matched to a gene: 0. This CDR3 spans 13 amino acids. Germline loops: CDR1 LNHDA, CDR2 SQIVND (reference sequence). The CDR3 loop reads CASSGTDQETQYF. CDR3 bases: TGTGCCAGTAGTGGGACAGACCAAGAGACCCAGTACTTC.

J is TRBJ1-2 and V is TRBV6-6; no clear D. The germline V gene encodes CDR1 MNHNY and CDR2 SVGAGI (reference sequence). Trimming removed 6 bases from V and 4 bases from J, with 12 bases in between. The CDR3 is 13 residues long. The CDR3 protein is CASSSPMGYGYTF. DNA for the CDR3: TGTGCCAGCAGCTCTCCAATGGGCTATGGCTACACCTTC.

The CDR3 coding sequence is TGTGCCAGCAGCTTGGTTGGGGACCCCGAAAGCGAAGCTTTCTTT. Protein: CASSLVGDPESEAFF. The chain combines TRBV7-3 with TRBJ1-1; D is possibly TRBD1 (5 bases). V lost 3 bases, J lost 8 bases, and 19 bases lay in between. The germline gives CDR1 SGHTA, CDR2 FQGTGA. The CDR3 contains 15 residues.

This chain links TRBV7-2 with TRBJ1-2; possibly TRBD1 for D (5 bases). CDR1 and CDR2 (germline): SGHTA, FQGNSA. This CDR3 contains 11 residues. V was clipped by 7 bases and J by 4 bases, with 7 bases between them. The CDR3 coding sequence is TGTGCCAGCATGGGGGTCTATGGCTACACCTTC. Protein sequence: CASMGVYGYTF.

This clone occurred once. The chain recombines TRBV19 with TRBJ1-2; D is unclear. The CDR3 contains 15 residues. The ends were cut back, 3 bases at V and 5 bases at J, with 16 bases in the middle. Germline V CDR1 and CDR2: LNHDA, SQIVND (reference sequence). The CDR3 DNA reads TGTGCCAGTAGTATTAATCGGCCAGTACCTTATGGCTACACCTTC. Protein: CASSINRPVPYGYTF.

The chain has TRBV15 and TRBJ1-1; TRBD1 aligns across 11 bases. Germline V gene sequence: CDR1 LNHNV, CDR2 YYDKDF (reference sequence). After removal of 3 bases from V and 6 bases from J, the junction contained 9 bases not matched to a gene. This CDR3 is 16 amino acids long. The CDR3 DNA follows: TGTGCCACCAGCAGCTGGGACAGGGGGTTGAAGGCTGAAGCTTTCTTT. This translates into CATSSWDRGLKAEAFF.

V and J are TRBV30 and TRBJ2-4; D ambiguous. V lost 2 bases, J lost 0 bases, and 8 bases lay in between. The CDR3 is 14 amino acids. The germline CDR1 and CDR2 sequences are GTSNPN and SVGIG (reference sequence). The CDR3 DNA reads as TGTGCCTGGAGTTCGGGCCTAGCCAAAAACATTCAGTACTTC. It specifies CAWSSGLAKNIQYF.

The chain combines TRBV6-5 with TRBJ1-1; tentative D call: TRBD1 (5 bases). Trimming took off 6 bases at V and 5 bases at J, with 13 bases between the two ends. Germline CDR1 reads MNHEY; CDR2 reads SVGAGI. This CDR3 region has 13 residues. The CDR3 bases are TGTGCCAGCAGCCTATGGGGGGGAACTGAAGCTTTCTTT. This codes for CASSLWGGTEAFF.

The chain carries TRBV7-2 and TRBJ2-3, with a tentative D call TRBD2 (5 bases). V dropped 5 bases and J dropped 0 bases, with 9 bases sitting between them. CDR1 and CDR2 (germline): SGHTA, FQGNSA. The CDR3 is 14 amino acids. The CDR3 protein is CASSQGLSTDTQYF. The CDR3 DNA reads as TGTGCCAGCAGCCAAGGACTGAGCACAGATACGCAGTATTTT.

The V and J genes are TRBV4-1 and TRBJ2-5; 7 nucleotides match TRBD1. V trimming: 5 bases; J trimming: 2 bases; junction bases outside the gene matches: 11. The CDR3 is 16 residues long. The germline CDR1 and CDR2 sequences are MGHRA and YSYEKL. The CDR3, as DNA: TGCGCCAGCAGCTTCCGGGACAGAAACGCACAAGAGACCCAGTACTTC. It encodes CASSFRDRNAQETQYF.

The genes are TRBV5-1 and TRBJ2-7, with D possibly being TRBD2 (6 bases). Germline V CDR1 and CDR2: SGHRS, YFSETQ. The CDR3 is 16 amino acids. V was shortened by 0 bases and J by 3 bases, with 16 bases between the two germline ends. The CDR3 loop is CASSLGPDAGLYEQYF. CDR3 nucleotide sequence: TGCGCCAGCAGCTTGGGTCCCGACGCGGGGCTCTACGAGCAGTACTTC.

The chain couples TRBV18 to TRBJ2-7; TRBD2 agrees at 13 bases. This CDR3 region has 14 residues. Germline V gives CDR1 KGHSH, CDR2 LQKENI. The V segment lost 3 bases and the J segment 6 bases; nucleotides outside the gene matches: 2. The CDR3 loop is CASSPGTSGVEQYF. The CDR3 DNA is TGTGCCAGCTCACCCGGGACTAGCGGGGTCGAGCAGTACTTC. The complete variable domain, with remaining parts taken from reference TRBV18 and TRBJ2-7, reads NAGVMQNPRHLVRRRGQEARLRCSPMKGHSHVYWYRQLPEEGLKFMVYLQKENIIDESGMPKERFSAEFPKEGPSILRIQQVVRGDSAAYFCASSPGTSGVEQYFGPGTRLTVT.

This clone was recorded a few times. The CDR3 DNA reads TGTGCCAGCAGCGCACCCGGGGGGGAGACCCAGTACTTC. Translating it yields CASSAPGGETQYF. The gene calls are TRBV9 and TRBJ2-5; 7 bases are shared with TRBD2. The V segment lost 3 bases and the J segment 5 bases; nucleotides outside the gene matches: 4. CDR1 SGDLS and CDR2 YYNGEE come from the germline V gene. This CDR3 comprises 13 residues.

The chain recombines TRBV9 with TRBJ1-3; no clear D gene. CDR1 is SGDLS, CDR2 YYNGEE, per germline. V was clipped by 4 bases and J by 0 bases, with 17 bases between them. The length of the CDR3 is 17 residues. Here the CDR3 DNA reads TGTGCCAGCAGCCGATCGGGTGGCGGAAGCTCTGGAAACACCATATATTTT. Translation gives CASSRSGGGSSGNTIYF.

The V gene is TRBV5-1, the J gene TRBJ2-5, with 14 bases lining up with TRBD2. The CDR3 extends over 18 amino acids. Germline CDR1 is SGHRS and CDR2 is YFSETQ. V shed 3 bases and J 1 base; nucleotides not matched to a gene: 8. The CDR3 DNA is TGCGCCAGCAGCTCCGGACTAGCGGGGGGCCCACTCCAAGAGACCCAGTACTTC. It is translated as CASSSGLAGGPLQETQYF.

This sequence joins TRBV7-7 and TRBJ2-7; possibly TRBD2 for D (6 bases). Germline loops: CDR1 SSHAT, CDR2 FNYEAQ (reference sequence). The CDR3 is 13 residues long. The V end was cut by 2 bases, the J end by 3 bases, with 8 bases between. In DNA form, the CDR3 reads TGTGCCAGCAGCTTAAACGGGGGCTACGAGCAGTACTTC. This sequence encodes CASSLNGGYEQYF.

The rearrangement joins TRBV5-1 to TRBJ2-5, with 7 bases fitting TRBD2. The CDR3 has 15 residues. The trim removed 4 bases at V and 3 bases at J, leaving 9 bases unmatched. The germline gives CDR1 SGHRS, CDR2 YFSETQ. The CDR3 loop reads CASSRGGGEEETQYF. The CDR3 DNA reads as TGCGCCAGCAGCCGAGGCGGGGGAGAGGAAGAGACCCAGTACTTC.

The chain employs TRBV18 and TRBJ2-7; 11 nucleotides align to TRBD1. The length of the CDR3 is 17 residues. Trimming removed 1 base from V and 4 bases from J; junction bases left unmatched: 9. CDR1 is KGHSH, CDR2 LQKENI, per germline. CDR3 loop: CASSPLGTGQGGYEQYF. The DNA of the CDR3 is TGTGCCAGCTCACCACTCGGAACGGGACAGGGGGGATACGAGCAGTACTTC.

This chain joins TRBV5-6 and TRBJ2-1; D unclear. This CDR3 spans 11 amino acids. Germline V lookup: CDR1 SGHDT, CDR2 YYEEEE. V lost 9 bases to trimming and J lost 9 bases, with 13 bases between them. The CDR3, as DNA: TGTGCCACCAAAAGAGGTCCTGAGCAGTTCTTC. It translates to CATKRGPEQFF.

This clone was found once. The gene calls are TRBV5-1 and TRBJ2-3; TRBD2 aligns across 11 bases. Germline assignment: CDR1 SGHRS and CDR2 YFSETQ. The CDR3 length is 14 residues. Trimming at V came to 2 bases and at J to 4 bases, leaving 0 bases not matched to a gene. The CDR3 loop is CASSFSGGADTQYF. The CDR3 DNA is TGCGCCAGCAGCTTTAGCGGGGGGGCAGATACGCAGTATTTT. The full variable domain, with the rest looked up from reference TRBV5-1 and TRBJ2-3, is KAGVTQTPRYLIKTRGQQVTLSCSPISGHRSVSWYQQTPGQGLQFLFEYFSETQRNKGNFPGRFSGRQFSNSRSEMNVSTLELGDSALYLCASSFSGGADTQYFGPGTRLTVL.

The CDR3 protein is CASSLNSGGSSTDTQYF. The CDR3 DNA sequence: TGTGCCAGCTCACTAAATAGCGGGGGGTCGAGCACAGATACGCAGTATTTT. The chain employs TRBV18 and TRBJ2-3, with 10 bases fitting TRBD2. This CDR3 spans 17 amino acids. The germline CDR1 and CDR2 sequences are KGHSH and LQKENI. With V trimmed by 4 bases and J by 0 bases, 7 bases remained unmatched.

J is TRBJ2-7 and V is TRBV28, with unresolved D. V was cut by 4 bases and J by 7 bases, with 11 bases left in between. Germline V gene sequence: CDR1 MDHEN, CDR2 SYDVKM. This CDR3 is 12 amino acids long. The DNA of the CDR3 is TGTGCCAGCAGTTCCAACCCACGGGAGCAGTACTTC. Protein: CASSSNPREQYF.

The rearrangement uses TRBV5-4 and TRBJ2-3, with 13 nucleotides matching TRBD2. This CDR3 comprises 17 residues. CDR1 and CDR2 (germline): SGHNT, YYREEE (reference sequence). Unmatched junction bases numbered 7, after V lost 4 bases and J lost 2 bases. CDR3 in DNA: TGTGCCAGCAGCCGGACTAGCGGGGGCCTAAACACAGATACGCAGTATTTT. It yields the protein CASSRTSGGLNTDTQYF.

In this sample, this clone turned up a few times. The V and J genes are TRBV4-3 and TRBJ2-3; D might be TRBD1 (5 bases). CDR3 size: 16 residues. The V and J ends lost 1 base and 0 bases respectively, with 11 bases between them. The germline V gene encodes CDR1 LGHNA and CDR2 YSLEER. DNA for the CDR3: TGCGCCAGCAGCCAAGGGGCAGGGTTGAGCACAGATACGCAGTATTTT. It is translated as CASSQGAGLSTDTQYF.

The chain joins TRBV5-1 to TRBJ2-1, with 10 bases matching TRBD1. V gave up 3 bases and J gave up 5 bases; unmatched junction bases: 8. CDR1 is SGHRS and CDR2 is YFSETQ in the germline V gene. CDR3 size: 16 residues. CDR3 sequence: CASSSRQGATNNEQFF. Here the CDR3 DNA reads TGCGCCAGCAGCTCCCGACAGGGGGCTACCAACAATGAGCAGTTCTTC.

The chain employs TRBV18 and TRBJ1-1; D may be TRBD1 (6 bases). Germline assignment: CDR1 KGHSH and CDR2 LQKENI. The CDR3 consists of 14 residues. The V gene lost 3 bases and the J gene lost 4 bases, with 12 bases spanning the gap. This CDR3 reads CASSPNTGSTEAFF. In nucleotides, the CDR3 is TGTGCCAGCTCACCGAACACAGGGAGCACTGAAGCTTTCTTT.

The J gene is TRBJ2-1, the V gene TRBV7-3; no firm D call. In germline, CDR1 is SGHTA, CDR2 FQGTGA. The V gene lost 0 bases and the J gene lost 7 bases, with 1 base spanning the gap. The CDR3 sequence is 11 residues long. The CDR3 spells CASSLTNEQFF. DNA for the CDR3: TGTGCCAGCAGCTTAACGAATGAGCAGTTCTTC.